These T cell receptor beta chains were read from a single sample in a study of T cell changes during pregnancy in multiple sclerosis. Using immunoSEQ multiplex PCR, the repertoire was profiled, and TCRdb retains in-frame clones only, with some absent. The sample consists of 90,000 to 100,000 clones, approximately 94% of them appearing once. Source: peripheral blood, taken in the third trimester of pregnancy. The receptors were sampled from a female donor with multiple sclerosis, enrolled in a pregnancy study. Both conserved end residues are part of each CDR3. The D gene is left open where the match is weak. A clone size is listed for some rows: how often the clone was seen (once, few, many), or a class if it is expanded.

V gene	clone size	D gene	J gene	CDR3 DNA	CDR3 protein
TRBV5-4	NA	TRBD1	TRBJ2-7	TGTGCCAGCAGCTCGGCTAGGGACAGTCTCTACGAGCAGTACTTC	CASSSARDSLYEQYF
TRBV27	once	TRBD2	TRBJ2-3	TGTGCCAGCAGTTTTGTGTGGCGGGAGGGGCCAAGGACGCAGTATTTT	CASSFVWREGPRTQYF
TRBV19	NA	TRBD1	TRBJ2-2	TGTGCCAGTAGTCCCGAAAGGGGGCGGACCGGGGAGCTGTTTTTT	CASSPERGRTGELFF
TRBV30	once	TRBD1	TRBJ1-1	TGTGCCTGGAGTCAGGGGGGCACTGAAGCTTTCTTT	CAWSQGGTEAFF
TRBV2	NA	NA	TRBJ2-1	TGTGCCAGCAGGGAAAGGGGGGGCCTCTCCTACAATGAGCAGTTCTTC	CASRERGGLSYNEQFF
TRBV7-9	NA	TRBD2	TRBJ2-1	TGTGCCAGCAGCTTAGCCCTAGCGGAGTACAATGAGCAGTTCTTC	CASSLALAEYNEQFF
TRBV5-1	NA	NA	TRBJ2-3	TGCGCCAGCAGCTTGTATTCAGATACGCAGTATTTT	CASSLYSDTQYF
TRBV29-1	NA	TRBD1	TRBJ2-1	TGCAGCGCCGACGGTCCCGGGACAGGGGCCTACAATGAGCAGTTCTTC	CSADGPGTGAYNEQFF
TRBV15	NA	TRBD1	TRBJ2-1	TGTGCCACCACCCGGGACAGGGGGCATGAGCAGTTCTTC	CATTRDRGHEQFF
TRBV20-1	NA	NA	TRBJ1-1	TGCAGTGCTCGGGGGGGTATGACAACTTTCTTT	CSARGGMTTFF
TRBV6-6	NA	NA	TRBJ2-7	TGTGCCAGCAGTGAGGGTTACGAGCAGTACTTC	CASSEGYEQYF
TRBV15	NA	TRBD2	TRBJ2-1	TGTGCCACCAGCAAGGCAGGGCTAGCGGGTGGGTGGGATGAGCAGTTCTTC	CATSKAGLAGGWDEQFF
TRBV11-3	NA	TRBD2	TRBJ2-2	TGTGCCAGCAGCTTAGTGACCGGGAGGGCCGGCACCGGGGAGCTGTTTTTT	CASSLVTGRAGTGELFF
TRBV2	NA	TRBD1	TRBJ2-7	TGTGCCAGCAGTGAATACAGGGGGCTGTACGAGCAGTACTTC	CASSEYRGLYEQYF
TRBV28	NA	NA	TRBJ2-3	TGTGCCAGCAGTTTCTCCCTACCCGGAGAAGGAGATACGCAGTATTTT	CASSFSLPGEGDTQYF
TRBV28	NA	NA	TRBJ1-1	TGTGCCACCTGGACTCCCTTGAACACTGAAGCTTTCTTT	CATWTPLNTEAFF
TRBV2	NA	TRBD1	TRBJ1-2	TGTGCCAGCAGTGAAGCCCTCCCAGGGGGCGATGGCTACACCTTC	CASSEALPGGDGYTF
TRBV27	NA	TRBD2	TRBJ2-3	TGTGCCAGCAGTCCTCTGGGACTAGCGGGAGGTTTTTTAGGTACGCAGTATTTT	CASSPLGLAGGFLGTQYF
TRBV9	NA	NA	TRBJ1-1	TGTGCCAGCAGCGTAGCAGGGAACACTGAAGCTTTCTTT	CASSVAGNTEAFF
TRBV29-1	NA	NA	TRBJ2-1	TGCAGCCTCCAGGATACCTCCTACAATGAGCAGTTCTTC	CSLQDTSYNEQFF
TRBV30	NA	TRBD2	TRBJ2-1	TGTGCCTGGAGGACTAGCGGGAGTCAAGAGCAGTTCTTC	CAWRTSGSQEQFF
TRBV7-9	once	NA	TRBJ1-1	TGTGCCAGCAGCTCATCCCTAGGACAGAACACTGAAGCTTTCTTT	CASSSSLGQNTEAFF
TRBV19	NA	NA	TRBJ2-2	TGTGCCAGTACAATGGTACTGCGCGCGAACACCGGGGAGCTGTTTTTT	CASTMVLRANTGELFF